A selection of T cell receptor beta chains follows, all from one sample in a study of blood T cell repertoires in COVID-19. Generated by immunoSEQ multiplex PCR, the TCRdb table keeps only in-frame clones and is missing some. Here the sample spans approximately 220,000 clones, 87% being singletons. Sequenced: peripheral blood. These receptors were collected from a man aged 60 to 75 who had recovered from COVID-19. CDR3s include the opening cysteine and the closing phenylalanine or tryptophan. The order of the fields is clone size, J gene, V gene, D gene, CDR3 protein, CDR3 DNA. The D gene is left open where the match is weak. Rows may omit the clone size; those that give it use once, few, many or a size class.

once | TRBJ1-1 | TRBV29-1 | TRBD1 | CSVVRTGTNTEAFF | TGCAGCGTTGTCCGGACAGGGACCAACACTGAAGCTTTCTTT
- | TRBJ2-3 | TRBV7-2 | TRBD2 | CASSSKAGGTDTQYF | TGTGCCAGCAGCTCCAAAGCGGGGGGCACAGATACGCAGTATTTT
- | TRBJ2-1 | TRBV28 | - | CASSPLYNEQFF | TGTGCCAGCAGTCCCCTATACAATGAGCAGTTCTTC
- | TRBJ1-4 | TRBV19 | TRBD1 | CASSTPPARTGRKLFF | TGTGCCAGTAGTACCCCCCCCGCGCGGACAGGGAGGAAACTGTTTTTT
- | TRBJ1-6 | TRBV30 | - | CAWSRQGHSPLHF | TGTGCCTGGAGTCGTCAGGGTCATTCACCCCTCCACTTT
- | TRBJ1-2 | TRBV5-4 | TRBD1 | CASSPGTGRANYGYTF | TGTGCCAGCAGCCCCGGGACAGGGAGAGCTAACTATGGCTACACCTTC
once | TRBJ2-7 | TRBV7-2 | TRBD1 | CASTYRTGFYEQYF | TGTGCCAGCACCTATCGGACAGGGTTCTACGAGCAGTACTTC
- | TRBJ2-1 | TRBV5-1 | TRBD2 | CASSSGLAGGANEQFF | TGCGCCAGCAGCTCTGGACTAGCGGGAGGCGCCAATGAGCAGTTCTTC
- | TRBJ1-5 | TRBV19 | TRBD1 | CASTARGLQPQHF | TGTGCCAGTACGGCCAGGGGGCTTCAGCCCCAGCATTTT
- | TRBJ2-5 | TRBV7-3 | TRBD2 | CASSRGLAGVQETQYF | TGTGCCAGCAGCCGGGGACTAGCGGGAGTCCAAGAGACCCAGTACTTC
- | TRBJ1-5 | TRBV5-1 | - | CASSLDPSSNQPQHF | TGCGCCAGCAGCTTGGACCCTAGCAGCAATCAGCCCCAGCATTTT
- | TRBJ1-5 | TRBV10-3 | - | CAIREGNQPQHF | TGTGCCATACGGGAGGGCAATCAGCCCCAGCATTTT
few | TRBJ1-5 | TRBV24-1 | - | CATSEAGDLQPQHF | TGTGCCACCAGTGAGGCAGGGGATTTACAGCCCCAGCATTTT
- | TRBJ2-2 | TRBV6-5 | - | CASSPYRNTGELFF | TGTGCCAGCAGTCCCTACCGGAACACCGGGGAGCTGTTTTTT
few | TRBJ1-6 | TRBV4-2 | - | CASSQDPQGIGSPLHF | TGTGCCAGCAGCCAAGATCCCCAGGGGATTGGGTCACCCCTCCACTTT
- | TRBJ1-5 | TRBV27 | - | CASSFRERDQPQHF | TGTGCCAGCAGTTTCAGGGAAAGGGATCAGCCCCAGCATTTT
- | TRBJ2-2 | TRBV30 | TRBD2 | CAWSGGLAGLPNTGELFF | TGTGCCTGGAGTGGGGGACTAGCGGGCCTACCGAACACCGGGGAGCTGTTTTTT
- | TRBJ2-5 | TRBV3-1/TRBV3-2 | TRBD2 | CASSQEIPGGWQETQYF | TGTGCCAGCAGCCAAGAGATCCCCGGGGGGTGGCAAGAGACCCAGTACTTC
- | TRBJ1-2 | TRBV7-2 | TRBD1 | CASSTRTGGLYGYTF | TGTGCCAGCAGCACCCGGACAGGCGGACTCTATGGCTACACCTTC
- | TRBJ1-2 | TRBV15 | - | CATSRVPLQNYGYTF | TGTGCCACCAGCAGAGTTCCGCTGCAGAACTATGGCTACACCTTC
- | TRBJ2-1 | TRBV19 | TRBD2 | CASSIGLAGGSSYNEQFF | TGTGCCAGTAGTATAGGACTAGCCGGAGGGAGCTCCTACAATGAGCAGTTCTTC
once | TRBJ1-2 | TRBV29-1 | - | CSVEELEGTRYTF | TGCAGCGTTGAAGAACTAGAGGGGACTCGCTACACCTTC
- | TRBJ2-2 | TRBV5-1 | - | CASSLEVTGELFF | TGCGCCAGCAGCTTAGAGGTTACCGGGGAGCTGTTTTTT
- | TRBJ2-3 | TRBV13 | - | CASSYDFLNETDTQYF | TGTGCCAGCAGCTACGATTTCCTAAACGAGACAGATACGCAGTATTTT
- | TRBJ2-7 | TRBV7-9 | TRBD1 | CASNPTGANYEQYF | TGTGCCAGCAACCCGACAGGGGCGAACTACGAGCAGTACTTC
- | TRBJ1-1 | TRBV6-2/TRBV6-3 | - | CASSYGQLNTEAFF | TGTGCCAGCAGTTACGGGCAGTTGAACACTGAAGCTTTCTTT
- | TRBJ1-6 | TRBV5-4 | - | CASSSQQGANSPLHF | TGTGCCAGCAGCTCCCAACAGGGCGCCAATTCACCCCTCCACTTT
- | TRBJ2-5 | TRBV5-4 | - | CASSRYGREETQYF | TGTGCCAGCAGCCGTTATGGGCGGGAAGAGACCCAGTACTTC
- | TRBJ1-3 | TRBV5-5 | - | CASSVGLSGNTIYF | TGTGCCAGCAGCGTCGGACTCTCTGGAAACACCATATATTTT
- | TRBJ1-1 | TRBV10-3 | TRBD1 | CAISKGGVGTEAFF | TGTGCCATCAGTAAAGGGGGCGTTGGCACTGAAGCTTTCTTT